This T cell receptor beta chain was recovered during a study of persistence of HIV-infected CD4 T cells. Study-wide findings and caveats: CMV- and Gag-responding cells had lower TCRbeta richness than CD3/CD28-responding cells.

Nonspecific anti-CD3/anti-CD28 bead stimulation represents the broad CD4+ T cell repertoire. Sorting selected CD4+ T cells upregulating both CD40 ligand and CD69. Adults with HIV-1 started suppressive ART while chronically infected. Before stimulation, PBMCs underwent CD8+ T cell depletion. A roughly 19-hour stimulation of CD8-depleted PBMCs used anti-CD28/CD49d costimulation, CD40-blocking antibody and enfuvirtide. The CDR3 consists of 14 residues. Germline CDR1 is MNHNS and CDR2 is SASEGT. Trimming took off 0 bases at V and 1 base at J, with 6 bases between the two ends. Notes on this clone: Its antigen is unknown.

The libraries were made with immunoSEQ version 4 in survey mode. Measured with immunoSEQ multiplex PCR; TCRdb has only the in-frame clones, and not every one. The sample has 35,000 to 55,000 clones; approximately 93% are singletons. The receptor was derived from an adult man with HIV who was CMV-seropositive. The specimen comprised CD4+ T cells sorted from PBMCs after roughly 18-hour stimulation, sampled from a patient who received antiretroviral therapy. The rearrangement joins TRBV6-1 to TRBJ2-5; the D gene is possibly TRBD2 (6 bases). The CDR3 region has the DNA TGTGCCAGCAGTGAAGCGCGGGGCCAAGAGACCCAGTACTTC. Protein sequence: CASSEARGQETQYF.